These 3 T cell receptor beta chains were all obtained from the same sample, sequenced in a study of T cell responses to AZD1222 COVID-19 vaccine. Assay used: immunoSEQ multiplex PCR; TCRdb lists only in-frame clones, some missing. This sample carries about 66,000 clones, 75% to 85% of them seen once, and the ten largest clones take approximately 23%. This specimen was peripheral blood, taken on day 0 of MenACWY control vaccination. These receptors came from an adult in good health.

The chain uses TRBV4-1 and TRBJ1-6; 7 bases match TRBD1. Germline V gene sequence: CDR1 MGHRA, CDR2 YSYEKL. The CDR3 length is 17 residues. The ends lost 0 bases at V and 10 bases at J; junction bases unmatched: 12. The CDR3 DNA reads as TGCGCCAGCAGCCAAGATACGGCAGGGGGTTTATCATCACCCCTCCACTTT. Its translation: CASSQDTAGGLSSPLHF.

The rearrangement links TRBV3-1 (or the pseudogene TRBV3-2) to TRBJ1-2; the D is unclear. The germline gives CDR1 LGHDT, CDR2 YNNKEL (reference sequence). This CDR3 region has 14 residues. The ends were cut back, 1 base at V and 4 bases at J, with 10 bases in the middle. The CDR3 DNA reads as TGTGCCAGCAGCCAAGGGTTACTGCTCTATGGCTACACCTTC. Protein: CASSQGLLLYGYTF.

The chain uses TRBV19 and TRBJ2-7, with a possible D match to TRBD1 (5 bases). The CDR3 has 16 amino acids. V shed 1 base and J shed 3 bases, with 16 bases lying between them. The germline V gene encodes CDR1 LNHDA and CDR2 SQIVND (reference sequence). This chain's CDR3 is CASSIGGFTGVYEQYF. The CDR3 DNA follows: TGTGCCAGTAGTATAGGGGGATTCACAGGCGTCTACGAGCAGTACTTC.